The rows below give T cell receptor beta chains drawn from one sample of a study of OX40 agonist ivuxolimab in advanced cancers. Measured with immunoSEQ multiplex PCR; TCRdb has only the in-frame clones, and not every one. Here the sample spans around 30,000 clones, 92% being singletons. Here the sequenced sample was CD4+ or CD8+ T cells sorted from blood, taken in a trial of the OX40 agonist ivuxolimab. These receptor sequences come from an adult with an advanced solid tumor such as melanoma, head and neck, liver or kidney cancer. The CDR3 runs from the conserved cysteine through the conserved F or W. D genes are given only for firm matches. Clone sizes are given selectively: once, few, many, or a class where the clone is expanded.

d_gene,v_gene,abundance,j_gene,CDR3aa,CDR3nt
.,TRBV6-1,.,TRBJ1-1,CASSRDGTEAFF,TGTGCCAGTAGCAGGGATGGCACTGAAGCTTTCTTT
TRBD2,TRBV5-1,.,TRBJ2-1,CASSLVAGGPTNEQFF,TGCGCCAGCAGCTTGGTCGCGGGAGGGCCGACAAATGAGCAGTTCTTC
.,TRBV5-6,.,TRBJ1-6,CASSLVDRKNSPLHF,TGTGCCAGCAGCTTGGTTGACAGGAAGAATTCACCCCTCCACTTT
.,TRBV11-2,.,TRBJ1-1,CASSLRAGTEAFF,TGTGCCAGCAGCTTAAGGGCTGGGACTGAAGCTTTCTTT
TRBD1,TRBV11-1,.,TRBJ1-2,CASSLAYRDSRYYGYTF,TGTGCCAGCAGCTTAGCGTACCGGGACAGTCGATACTATGGCTACACCTTC
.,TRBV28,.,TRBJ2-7,CASSLASPPYEQYF,TGTGCCAGCAGTTTAGCCTCTCCCCCCTACGAGCAGTACTTC
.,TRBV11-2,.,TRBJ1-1,CASRRPANTEAFF,TGTGCCAGCCGGAGACCAGCGAACACTGAAGCTTTCTTT
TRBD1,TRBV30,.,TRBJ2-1,CAWSLGQGAYNEQFF,TGTGCCTGGAGTCTTGGGCAGGGGGCCTACAATGAGCAGTTCTTC
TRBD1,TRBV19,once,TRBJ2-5,CASSPGGVPQETQYF,TGTGCCAGTAGTCCAGGGGGAGTCCCTCAAGAGACCCAGTACTTC
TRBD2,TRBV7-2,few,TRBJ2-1,CASSPRGGRRNEQFF,TGTGCCAGCAGCCCACGGGGGGGCCGGAGGAATGAGCAGTTCTTC
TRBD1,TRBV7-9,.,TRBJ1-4,CASSLNRGSEKLFF,TGCGCCAGCAGCTTAAACAGGGGGAGTGAAAAACTGTTTTTT
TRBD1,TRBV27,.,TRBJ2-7,CASSPQGPHSYEQYF,TGTGCCAGCAGTCCACAGGGGCCCCACTCCTACGAGCAGTACTTC
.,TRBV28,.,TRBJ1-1,CASSWEGQENTEAFF,TGTGCCAGCAGTTGGGAGGGGCAGGAGAACACTGAAGCTTTCTTT
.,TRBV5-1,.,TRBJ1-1,CASSLEGGTEAFF,TGCGCCAGCAGCTTGGAGGGGGGGACTGAAGCTTTCTTT
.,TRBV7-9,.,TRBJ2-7,CASSLTGRGDEQYF,TGTGCCAGCAGCCTGACAGGGAGGGGCGACGAGCAGTACTTC
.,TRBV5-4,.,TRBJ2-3,CASSPSTDTQYF,TGTGCCAGCAGCCCCAGCACAGATACGCAGTATTTT
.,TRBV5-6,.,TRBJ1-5,CASSFAQGGQPQHF,TGTGCCAGCAGCTTTGCCCAGGGCGGTCAGCCCCAGCATTTT
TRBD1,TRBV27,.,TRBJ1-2,CASAKTGGLNYGYTF,TGTGCCAGCGCCAAAACAGGGGGTCTAAACTATGGCTACACCTTC
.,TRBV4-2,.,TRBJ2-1,CASSQVGGEANEQFF,TGTGCCAGCAGCCAAGTGGGGGGAGAGGCAAATGAGCAGTTCTTC
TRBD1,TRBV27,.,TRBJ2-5,CASSLGQGWEETQYF,TGTGCCAGCAGTTTAGGACAGGGCTGGGAAGAGACCCAGTACTTC
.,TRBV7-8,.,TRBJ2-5,CASSLAEVQETQYF,TGTGCCAGCAGCTTAGCAGAGGTACAAGAGACCCAGTACTTC
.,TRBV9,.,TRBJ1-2,CASSAGTGPRGYTF,TGTGCCAGCAGCGCGGGGACGGGGCCTAGAGGCTACACCTTC
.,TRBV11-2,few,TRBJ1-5,CASSPSRSSTNQPQHF,TGTGCCAGCAGCCCAAGTAGGAGCAGTACCAATCAGCCCCAGCATTTT
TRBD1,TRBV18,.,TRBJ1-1,CASSPGQGSEAFF,TGTGCCAGCTCACCCGGACAGGGCTCTGAAGCTTTCTTT
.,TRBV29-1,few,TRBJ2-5,CSAADNQETQYF,TGCAGCGCTGCAGACAACCAAGAGACCCAGTACTTC
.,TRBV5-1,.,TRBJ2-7,CASSIRPGGEQYF,TGCGCCAGCAGCATACGTCCCGGGGGAGAGCAGTACTTC
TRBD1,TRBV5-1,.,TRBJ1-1,CASSAGGGAAAFF,TGCGCCAGCAGCGCTGGAGGGGGCGCGGCGGCTTTCTTT
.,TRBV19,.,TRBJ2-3,CASSRSPGTDTQYF,TGTGCCAGTAGTCGAAGCCCTGGCACAGATACGCAGTATTTT
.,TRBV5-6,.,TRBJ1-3,CASSLRGVGNTIYF,TGTGCCAGCAGCTTGCGAGGGGTCGGAAACACCATATATTTT
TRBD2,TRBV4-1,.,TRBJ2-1,CASSRYGPGLAGQGYNEQFF,TGCGCCAGCAGCCGCTACGGCCCAGGACTAGCGGGGCAGGGGTACAATGAGCAGTTCTTC
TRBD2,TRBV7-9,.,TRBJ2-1,CASSSIAGGHSEQFF,TGTGCCAGCAGCTCGATAGCGGGGGGGCATTCGGAGCAGTTCTTC
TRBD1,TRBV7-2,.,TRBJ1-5,CASSLDRGREPQHF,TGTGCCAGCAGCTTGGACAGGGGGAGGGAGCCCCAGCATTTT
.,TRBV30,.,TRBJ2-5,CAWSEDRPQETQYF,TGTGCCTGGAGTGAAGACAGACCTCAAGAGACCCAGTACTTC
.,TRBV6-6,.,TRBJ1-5,CASSRGPVNQPQHF,TGTGCCAGCAGTCGGGGACCGGTAAATCAGCCCCAGCATTTT
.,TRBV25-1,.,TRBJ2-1,CASSEYGRDEQFF,TGTGCCAGCAGTGAATATGGAAGGGATGAGCAGTTCTTC
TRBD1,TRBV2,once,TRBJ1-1,CASRAGTAKGQAFF,TGTGCCAGCAGAGCAGGGACAGCAAAGGGTCAAGCTTTCTTT
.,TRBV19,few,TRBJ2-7,CASRPTGSSYEQYF,TGTGCCAGTAGACCGACAGGTTCCTCCTACGAGCAGTACTTC
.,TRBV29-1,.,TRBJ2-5,CSVLSGQETQYF,TGCAGCGTCCTTAGCGGCCAAGAGACCCAGTACTTC
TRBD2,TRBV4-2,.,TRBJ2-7,CASSQDISSGTDLSYEQYF,TGTGCCAGCAGCCAAGATATTTCTAGCGGGACCGATTTGTCCTACGAGCAGTACTTC
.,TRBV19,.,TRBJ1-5,CASSIEEDSNQPQHF,TGTGCCAGTAGTATAGAGGAGGATAGCAATCAGCCCCAGCATTTT
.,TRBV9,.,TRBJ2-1,CASSVDGSRSYNEQFF,TGTGCCAGCAGCGTAGATGGGAGCAGGTCCTACAATGAGCAGTTCTTC
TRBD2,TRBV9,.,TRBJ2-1,CASSVLAGEGVLFNEQFF,TGTGCCAGCAGCGTATTGGCGGGAGAAGGGGTTTTGTTTAATGAGCAGTTCTTC
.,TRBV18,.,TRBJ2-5,CASSPSSSQETQYF,TGTGCCAGCTCACCATCGAGCAGCCAAGAGACCCAGTACTTC
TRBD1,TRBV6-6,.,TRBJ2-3,CASSYTGQGRDTQYF,TGTGCCAGCAGTTACACGGGACAGGGCAGAGATACGCAGTATTTT
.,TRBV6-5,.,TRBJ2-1,CASSYGAEAYNEQFF,TGTGCCAGCAGTTACGGGGCGGAGGCCTACAATGAGCAGTTCTTC